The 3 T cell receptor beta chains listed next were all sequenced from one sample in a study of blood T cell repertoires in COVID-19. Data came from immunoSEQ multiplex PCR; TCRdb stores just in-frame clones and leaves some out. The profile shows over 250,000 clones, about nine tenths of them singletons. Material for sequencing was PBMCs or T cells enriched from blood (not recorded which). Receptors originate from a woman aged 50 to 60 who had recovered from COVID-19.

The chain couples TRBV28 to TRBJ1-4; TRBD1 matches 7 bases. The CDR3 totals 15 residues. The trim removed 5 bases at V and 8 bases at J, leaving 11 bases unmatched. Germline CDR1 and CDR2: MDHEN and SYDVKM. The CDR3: CASSERQGLKEKLFF. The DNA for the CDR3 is TGTGCCAGCAGTGAACGACAGGGTTTGAAGGAAAAACTGTTTTTT.

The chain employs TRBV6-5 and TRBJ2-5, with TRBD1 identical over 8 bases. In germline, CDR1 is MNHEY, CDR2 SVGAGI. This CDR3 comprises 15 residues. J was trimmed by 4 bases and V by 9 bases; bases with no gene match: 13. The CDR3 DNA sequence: TGTGCCAGTAAATCGACAGGGGCCGGGAGAGAGACCCAGTACTTC. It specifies CASKSTGAGRETQYF.

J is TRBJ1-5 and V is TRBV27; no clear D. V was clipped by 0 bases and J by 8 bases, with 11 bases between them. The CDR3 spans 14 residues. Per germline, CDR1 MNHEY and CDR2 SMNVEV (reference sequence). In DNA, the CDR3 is TGTGCCAGCAGTTTATCTGTCGGGTTGAAGCCCCAGCATTTT. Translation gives CASSLSVGLKPQHF.